Sequencing of this T cell receptor beta chain was carried out in a study of cytomegalovirus exposure and HLA in healthy donors. Primers included in the PCR were 60 Vbeta and 13 Jbeta primers. Assay used: immunoSEQ multiplex PCR; TCRdb lists only in-frame clones, some missing. The sample yields approximately 40,000 clones, of which the top ten take up over 5.5%. As for the donors, each was a healthy bone marrow donor. The CDR3 totals 14 residues. V was pared by 3 bases and J by 1 base, with 2 bases of the junction left unmatched. Germline assignment: CDR1 SGHDT and CDR2 YYEEEE. The sequenced material came from PBMCs. This chain links TRBV5-6 with TRBJ2-3; 7 bases fit TRBD1. The TCR originated in a human donor in good health. CDR3 amino acids: CASSYGQGTDTQYF. Here the CDR3 DNA reads TGTGCCAGCAGCTACGGACAGGGCACAGATACGCAGTATTTT.